This T cell receptor beta chain was found in a study of cytomegalovirus exposure and HLA in healthy donors. Findings and limits, study-wide: Immune exposure information available was restricted to CMV serostatus. Follow-up analysis later connected one missense variant in DCLRE1C with trimming of TCR beta V- and J-genes. Whilst most TCR sequences proved rare, a subset of public TCRs occurred across many donors.

Of note for this clone: Its antigen is undetermined.

PCR amplification relied on 60 Vbeta primers (plus 13 Jbeta primers). Assay: immunoSEQ multiplex PCR; the TCRdb copy retains only in-frame clones and omits some. The sample has hundreds of thousands of clones; over 65% are singletons. After removal of 3 bases from V and 7 bases from J, the junction contained 17 bases not matched to a gene. The CDR3 is 17 amino acids. Germline V gene data show CDR1 as MDHEN and CDR2 as SYDVKM. This sequence was found in a man aged 18 to 30 in good health and CMV-seronegative. Sample: PBMCs. The chain has TRBV28 and TRBJ2-5; TRBD2 matches at 7 bases. CDR3 amino acids: CASSFSMGLAAPRTQYF. CDR3 nucleotides: TGTGCCAGCAGTTTCTCGATGGGGCTAGCGGCCCCACGGACCCAGTACTTC.